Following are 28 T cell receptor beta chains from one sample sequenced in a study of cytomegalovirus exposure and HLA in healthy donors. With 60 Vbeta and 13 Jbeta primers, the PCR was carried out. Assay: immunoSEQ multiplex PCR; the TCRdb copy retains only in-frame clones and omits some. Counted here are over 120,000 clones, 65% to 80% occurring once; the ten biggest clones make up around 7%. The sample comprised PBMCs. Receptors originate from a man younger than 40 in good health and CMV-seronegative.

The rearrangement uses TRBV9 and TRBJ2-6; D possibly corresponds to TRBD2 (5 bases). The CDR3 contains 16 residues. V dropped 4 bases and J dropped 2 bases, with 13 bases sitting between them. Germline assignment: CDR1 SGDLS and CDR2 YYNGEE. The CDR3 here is CASSIEGRTGANVLTF. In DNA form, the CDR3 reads TGTGCCAGCAGCATCGAGGGTAGGACTGGGGCCAACGTCCTGACTTTC.

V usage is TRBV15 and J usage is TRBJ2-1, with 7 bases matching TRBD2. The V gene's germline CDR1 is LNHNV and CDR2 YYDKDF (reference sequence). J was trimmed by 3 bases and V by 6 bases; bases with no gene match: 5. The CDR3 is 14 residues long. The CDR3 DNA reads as TGTGCCACCAGGGAGCGGGACCACTACAATGAGCAGTTCTTC. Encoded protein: CATRERDHYNEQFF. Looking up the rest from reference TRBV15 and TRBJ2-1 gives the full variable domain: DAMVIQNPRYQVTQFGKPVTLSCSQTLNHNVMYWYQQKSSQAPKLLFHYYDKDFNNEADTPDNFQSRRPNTSFCFLDIRSPGLGDTAMYLCATRERDHYNEQFFGPGTRLTVL.

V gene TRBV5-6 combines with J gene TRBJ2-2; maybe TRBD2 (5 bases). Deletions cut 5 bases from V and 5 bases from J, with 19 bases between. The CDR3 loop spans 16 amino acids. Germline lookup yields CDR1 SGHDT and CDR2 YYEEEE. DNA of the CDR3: TGTGCCAGCAGGTTAACGGGATCTGCAAGGACCGGGGAGCTGTTTTTT. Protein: CASRLTGSARTGELFF.

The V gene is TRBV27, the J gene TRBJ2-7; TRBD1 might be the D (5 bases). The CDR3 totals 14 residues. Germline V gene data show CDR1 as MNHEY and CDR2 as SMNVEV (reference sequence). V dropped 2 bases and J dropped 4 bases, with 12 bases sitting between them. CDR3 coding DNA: TGTGCCAGCAGTTTACACAGGAACACTTACGAGCAGTACTTC. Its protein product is CASSLHRNTYEQYF.

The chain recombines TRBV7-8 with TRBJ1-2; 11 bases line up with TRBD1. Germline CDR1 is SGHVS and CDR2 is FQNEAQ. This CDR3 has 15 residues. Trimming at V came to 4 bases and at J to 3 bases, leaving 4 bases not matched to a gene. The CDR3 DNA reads TGTGCCAGCAGCTCCGGACAGGGGGCGGACTATGGCTACACCTTC. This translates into CASSSGQGADYGYTF.

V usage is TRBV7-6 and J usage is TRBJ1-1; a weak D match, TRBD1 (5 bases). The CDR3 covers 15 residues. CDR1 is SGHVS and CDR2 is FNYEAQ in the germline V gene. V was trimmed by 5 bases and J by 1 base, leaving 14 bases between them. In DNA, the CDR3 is TGTGCCAGCAGCCCCGGGGCCGGGGGGAACACTGAAGCTTTCTTT. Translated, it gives CASSPGAGGNTEAFF.

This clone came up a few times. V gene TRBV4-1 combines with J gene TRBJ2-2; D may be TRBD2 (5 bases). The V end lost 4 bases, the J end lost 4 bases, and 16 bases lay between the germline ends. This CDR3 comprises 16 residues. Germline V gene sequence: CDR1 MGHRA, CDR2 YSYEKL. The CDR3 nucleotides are TGCGCCAGCAGCCCCCGGGGTAGTCAGAGCACCGGGGAGCTGTTTTTT. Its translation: CASSPRGSQSTGELFF.

CDR3 nucleotides: TGTGCCAGTAGTATGGAAGGGGCTGGGAACTATGAGCAGTTCTTC. It encodes CASSMEGAGNYEQFF. The chain has TRBV19 and TRBJ2-1; D is perhaps TRBD1 (5 bases). Trimming cost V 3 bases and J 8 bases, with 17 bases left between them. Per the germline V gene, CDR1 is LNHDA and CDR2 is SQIVND (reference sequence). The CDR3 has 15 residues.

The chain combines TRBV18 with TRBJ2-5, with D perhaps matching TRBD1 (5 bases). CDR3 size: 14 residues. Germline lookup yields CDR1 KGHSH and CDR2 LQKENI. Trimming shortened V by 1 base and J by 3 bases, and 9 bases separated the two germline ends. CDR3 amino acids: CASSPQRGEETQYF. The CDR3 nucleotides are TGTGCCAGCTCACCACAAAGGGGCGAAGAGACCCAGTACTTC.

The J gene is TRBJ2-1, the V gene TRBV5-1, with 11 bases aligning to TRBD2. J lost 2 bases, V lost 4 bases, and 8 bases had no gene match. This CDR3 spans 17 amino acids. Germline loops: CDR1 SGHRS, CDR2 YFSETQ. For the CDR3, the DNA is TGCGCCAGCAGCAGTTCACTAGCGGGAGTAACCTACAATGAGCAGTTCTTC. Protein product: CASSSSLAGVTYNEQFF.

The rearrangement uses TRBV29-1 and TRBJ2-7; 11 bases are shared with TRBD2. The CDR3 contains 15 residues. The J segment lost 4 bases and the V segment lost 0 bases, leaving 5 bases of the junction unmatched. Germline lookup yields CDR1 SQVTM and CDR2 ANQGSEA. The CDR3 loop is CSVEEVTSGRYEQYF. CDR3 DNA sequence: TGCAGCGTTGAAGAGGTAACTAGCGGGAGATACGAGCAGTACTTC.

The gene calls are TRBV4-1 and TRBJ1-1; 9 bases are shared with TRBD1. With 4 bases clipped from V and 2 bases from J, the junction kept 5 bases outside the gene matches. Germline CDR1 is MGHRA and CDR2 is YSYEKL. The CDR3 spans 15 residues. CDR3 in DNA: TGCGCCAGCAGCCTCAGAACAGGGGGCAACACTGAAGCTTTCTTT. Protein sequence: CASSLRTGGNTEAFF.

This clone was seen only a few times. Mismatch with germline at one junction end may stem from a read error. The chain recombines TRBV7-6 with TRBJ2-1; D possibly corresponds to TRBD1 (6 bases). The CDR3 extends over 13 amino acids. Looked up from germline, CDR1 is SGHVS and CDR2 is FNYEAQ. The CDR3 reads CASSPGTTNEQFF. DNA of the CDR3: TGTGCTAGCAGCCCCGGGACAACCAATGAGCAGTTCTTC.

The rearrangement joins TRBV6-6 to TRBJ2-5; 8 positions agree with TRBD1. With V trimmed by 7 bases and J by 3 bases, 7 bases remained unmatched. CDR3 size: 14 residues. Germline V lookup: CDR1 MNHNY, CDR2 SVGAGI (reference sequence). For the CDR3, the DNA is TGTGCCAGCACTCGATCGACAGGGGAAGAGACCCAGTACTTC. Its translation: CASTRSTGEETQYF.

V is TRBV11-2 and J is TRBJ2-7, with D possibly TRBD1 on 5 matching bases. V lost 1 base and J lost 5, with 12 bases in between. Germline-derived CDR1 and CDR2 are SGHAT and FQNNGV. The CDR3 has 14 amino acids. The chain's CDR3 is CASSLAQAPHEQYF. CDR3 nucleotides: TGTGCCAGCAGCTTAGCACAGGCCCCCCACGAGCAGTACTTC.

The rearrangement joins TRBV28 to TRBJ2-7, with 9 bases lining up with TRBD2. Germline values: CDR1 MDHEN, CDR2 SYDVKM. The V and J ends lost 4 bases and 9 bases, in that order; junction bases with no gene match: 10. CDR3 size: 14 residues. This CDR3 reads CASSSSGDTWGQYF. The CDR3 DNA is TGTGCCAGCAGTTCTAGCGGGGACACTTGGGGGCAGTACTTC.

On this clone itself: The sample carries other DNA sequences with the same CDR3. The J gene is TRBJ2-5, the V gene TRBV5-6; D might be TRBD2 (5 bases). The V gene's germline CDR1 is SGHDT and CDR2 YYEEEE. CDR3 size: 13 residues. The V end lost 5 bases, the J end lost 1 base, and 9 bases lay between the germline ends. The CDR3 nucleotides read TGTGCCAGCAGTACGGGGTCCCAAGAGACCCAGTACTTC. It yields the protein CASSTGSQETQYF.

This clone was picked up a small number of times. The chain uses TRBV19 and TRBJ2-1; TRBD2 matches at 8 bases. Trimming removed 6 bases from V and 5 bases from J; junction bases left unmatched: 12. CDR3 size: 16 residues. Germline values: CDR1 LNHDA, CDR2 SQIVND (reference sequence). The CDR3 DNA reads TGTGCCAGTAGCCCGGGGGGGACGTTGCCCCACAATGAGCAGTTCTTC. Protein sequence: CASSPGGTLPHNEQFF.

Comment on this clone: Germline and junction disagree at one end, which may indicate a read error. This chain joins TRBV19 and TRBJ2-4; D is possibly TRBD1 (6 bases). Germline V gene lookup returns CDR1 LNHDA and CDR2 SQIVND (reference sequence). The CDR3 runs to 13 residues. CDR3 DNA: TGTGCCAGTAGTATCACAGGGAGAAACAGTCAGTACTTC. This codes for CASSITGRNSQYF.

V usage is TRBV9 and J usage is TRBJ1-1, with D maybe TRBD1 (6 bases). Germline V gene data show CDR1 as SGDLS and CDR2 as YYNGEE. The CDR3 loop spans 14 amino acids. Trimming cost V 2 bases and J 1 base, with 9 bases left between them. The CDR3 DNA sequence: TGTGCCAGCAGCGTGGGACAACAGAACACTGAAGCTTTCTTT. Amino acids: CASSVGQQNTEAFF.

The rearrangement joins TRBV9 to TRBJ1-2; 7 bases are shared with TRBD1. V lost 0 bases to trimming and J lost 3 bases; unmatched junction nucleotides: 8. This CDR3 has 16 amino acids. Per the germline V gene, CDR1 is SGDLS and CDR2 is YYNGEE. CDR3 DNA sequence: TGTGCCAGCAGCGTAGGCCCGGGACAGCCTTACTATGGCTACACCTTC. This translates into CASSVGPGQPYYGYTF.

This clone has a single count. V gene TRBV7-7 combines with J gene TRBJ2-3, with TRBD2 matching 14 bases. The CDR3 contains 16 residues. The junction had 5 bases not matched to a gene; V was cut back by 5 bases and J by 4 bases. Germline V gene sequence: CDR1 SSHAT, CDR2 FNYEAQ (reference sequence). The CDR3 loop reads CASSQGTSGSSDTQYF. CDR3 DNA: TGTGCCAGCAGCCAAGGGACTAGCGGGAGCTCAGATACGCAGTATTTT.

CDR3 residues: CASSQNLGTDYEQYF. DNA for the CDR3: TGTGCCAGCAGCCAGAACCTAGGGACAGACTACGAGCAGTACTTC. The chain combines TRBV14 with TRBJ2-7; TRBD1 matches 7 bases. CDR3 length: 15 amino acids. CDR1 and CDR2 from the germline V gene are SGHDN and FVKESK. Trimming at V came to 3 bases and at J to 3 bases, leaving 8 bases not matched to a gene. Using reference TRBV14 and TRBJ2-7 for the parts outside the CDR3, the full variable domain is EAGVTQFPSHSVIEKGQTVTLRCDPISGHDNLYWYRRVMGKEIKFLLHFVKESKQDESGMPNNRFLAERTGGTYSTLKVQPAELEDSGVYFCASSQNLGTDYEQYFGPGTRLTVT.

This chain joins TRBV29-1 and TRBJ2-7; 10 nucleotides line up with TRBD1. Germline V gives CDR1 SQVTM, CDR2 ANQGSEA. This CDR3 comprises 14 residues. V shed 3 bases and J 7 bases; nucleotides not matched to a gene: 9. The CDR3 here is CSVDPGQGRGEQYF. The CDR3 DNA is TGCAGCGTTGACCCGGGACAGGGGCGAGGGGAGCAGTACTTC.

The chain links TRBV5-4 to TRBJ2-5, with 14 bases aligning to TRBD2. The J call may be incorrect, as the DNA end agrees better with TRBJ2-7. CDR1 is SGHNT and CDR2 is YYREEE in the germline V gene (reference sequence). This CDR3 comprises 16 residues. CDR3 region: CASSLDYGLAGGEQYF. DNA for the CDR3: TGTGCCAGCAGCTTGGATTATGGACTAGCGGGAGGCGAGCAGTACTTC.

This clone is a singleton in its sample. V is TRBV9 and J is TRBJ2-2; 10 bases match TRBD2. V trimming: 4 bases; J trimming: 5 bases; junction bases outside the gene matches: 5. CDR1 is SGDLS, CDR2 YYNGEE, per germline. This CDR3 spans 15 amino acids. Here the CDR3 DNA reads TGTGCCAGCAGCCTAACTAGCGGGGAGACCGGGGAGCTGTTTTTT. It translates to CASSLTSGETGELFF.

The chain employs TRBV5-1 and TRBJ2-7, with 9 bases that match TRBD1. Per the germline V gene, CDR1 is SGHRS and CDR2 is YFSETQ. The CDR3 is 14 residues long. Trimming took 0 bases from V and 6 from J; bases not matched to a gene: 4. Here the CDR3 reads CASSLVGQGSEQYF. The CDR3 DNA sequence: TGCGCCAGCAGCTTGGTAGGACAGGGGTCCGAGCAGTACTTC. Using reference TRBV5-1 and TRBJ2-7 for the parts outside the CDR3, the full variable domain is KAGVTQTPRYLIKTRGQQVTLSCSPISGHRSVSWYQQTPGQGLQFLFEYFSETQRNKGNFPGRFSGRQFSNSRSEMNVSTLELGDSALYLCASSLVGQGSEQYFGPGTRLTVT.

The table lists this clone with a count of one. The CDR3 coding sequence is TGTGCCAGCAGTTCCCTCCGAGGGGGGGCGCGTTCCTACGAGCAGTACTTC. Translated, it gives CASSSLRGGARSYEQYF. The chain couples TRBV11-2 to TRBJ2-7; maybe TRBD2 (7 bases). This CDR3 contains 17 residues. Trimming pared 6 bases from V and 1 base from J, leaving 22 bases between. CDR1 SGHAT and CDR2 FQNNGV come from the germline V gene.